This T cell receptor beta chain was recorded in a study of a mutant IDH1 vaccine in newly diagnosed glioma. The table came from immunoSEQ multiplex PCR; TCRdb's copy has only in-frame clones and leaves some out. Among about 27,000 clones listed, over 60% were seen once. Comments on this clone: The antigen remains unidentified.

Time point denoted: week 35, safety follow-up. It was 300 ug of mutant IDH1 20-mer peptide that made up each vaccine dose, given with topical imiquimod. There were new WHO grade 3 or 4 astrocytomas in the donors, and these were IDH1-mutant and ATRX-lost. The starting material was PBMCs, obtained from a glioma patient whose treatment included an IDH1 peptide vaccine. The receptor's source is a man aged 50 to 59 with glioma.

CDR3 coding DNA: TGTGCCAGCTCACAAAGACTAACAGGGGGCGACTATGGCTACACCTTC. It codes for CASSQRLTGGDYGYTF. The chain combines TRBV18 with TRBJ1-2, with 9 bases matching TRBD1. The CDR3 has 16 amino acids. The germline V gene encodes CDR1 KGHSH and CDR2 LQKENI. The trim removed 4 bases at V and 3 bases at J, leaving 9 bases unmatched.